This TCR beta chain stems from a study of cytotoxic CD8 clonotypes in ibrutinib-treated CLL. Overall study results and limits: Ibrutinib response saw clonality rise, and progression saw it return toward baseline. Sampling times, which were not matched between the groups, differed between sustained-remission patients and progressing patients. The clonality rise at ibrutinib response reflected private clonotype expansion.

From germline, CDR1 is SEHNR and CDR2 FQNEAQ (reference sequence). This CDR3 has 13 amino acids. Trimming removed 7 bases from V and 4 bases from J; junction bases left unmatched: 4. A word on this clone: Its antigen is not known.

The repertoire was sequenced with immunoSEQ multiplex PCR; TCRdb's copy has only in-frame clones and lacks some. The sample has approximately 90,000 clones; approximately 77% are singletons. This chain uses TRBV7-9 with TRBJ1-3, with 7 nucleotides matching TRBD1. The receptor's source is a human donor with chronic lymphocytic leukemia. The input for sequencing was PBMCs, taken after 24 months of ibrutinib treatment. CDR3 residues: CASTPGQGNTIYF. The CDR3 region has the DNA TGTGCCAGCACCCCGGGACAGGGAAACACCATATATTTT.